This T cell receptor beta chain was identified in a study of breast tumors, draining lymph nodes, adjacent tissues (dated by TCRdb to about 2016). With respect to the entire study: In breast cancer patients, the study compared the TCR beta repertoires of tumor, adjacent nontumor tissue and axillary lymph nodes. The study aimed to assess the relationships and possible T-cell exchange between tumor, surrounding tissue and draining lymph node repertoires in human breast cancer.

Lymph node samples were obtained from the axillary draining lymph nodes of breast cancer patients. Beyond this particular receptor, the publication reports: Tumor T-cell repertoires showed less diversity than lymph node repertoires and more diversity than nontumor tissue repertoires, and tumor T-cell repertoires showed preferential V and J gene usage. The similarity between tumor and nontumor tissue repertoires was significantly greater in luminal-like breast cancer than in basal-like breast cancer. Rather than being directly demonstrated, the conclusion that tumor T cells originate in lymph nodes was presented as consistent with a hypothesis. A scenario in which most tumor T cells derive from the lymph node and then expand within tumor tissue was judged to be consistent with the data.

This clonotype was seen repeatedly, ten times or more. The target of this receptor is not known. Per-base quality was not reported, and no clone a single base away is much larger than it. The germline ends are 3 bases apart after V is trimmed by 6 bases and J by 2 bases. The CDR3, cysteine through phenylalanine, is 11 amino acids long. The read is trimmed to its CDR3 DNA, 33 bases read in frame from base 1. Looking up the germline V gene yields CDR1 SGHTA and CDR2 FQGNSA. This sample was sequenced with an Illumina HiSeq 2000. TCR beta chain libraries were generated by multiplex PCR amplification. The amplified TCR beta chain products were analyzed by high-throughput sequencing. TCRdb reworked the public reads: Q25 trimming with fastp, MiXCR clone assembly, productive beta chains retained. Here each entry gathers all rows of one CDR3 protein and keeps the most common genes and DNA. Within this sample are roughly 80,000 distinct CDR3 sequences, with roughly a fifth of them counted one time only. The ten largest clonotypes hold about 2.2% of the sample.

Recombination connected TRBV7-2 to TRBJ2-3, with the identity of the D gene unclear. The material sequenced was axillary lymph node tissue. The sequence was collected from a female donor with breast cancer. Some clones in this sample may be carry-over from other donors' samples. The DNA sequence is given as TGTGCCAGCAGTAACACAGATACGCAGTATTTT. It is translated as CASSNTDTQYF. The entire variable domain, with the stretches around the CDR3 drawn from the reference TRBV7-2 and TRBJ2-3 proteins, is GAGVSQSPSNKVTEKGKDVELRCDPISGHTALYWYRQSLGQGLEFLIYFQGNSAPDKSGLPSDRFSAERTGGSVSTLTIQRTQQEDSAVYLCASSNTDTQYFGPGTRLTVL.